Shown below are 5 T cell receptor beta chains from a single sample sequenced in a study of blood T cell repertoires in COVID-19. Only in-frame clones appear in the TCRdb table, and some are missing; sequencing was by immunoSEQ multiplex PCR. The data contain under 70,000 clones, 79% of them singletons. The sequenced material came from peripheral blood. These receptors all stem from a woman aged 80 or older with active or convalescent COVID-19.

V gene TRBV5-1 combines with J gene TRBJ2-7; D may be TRBD1 (6 bases). Between the trimmed V and J ends, which lost 0 bases and 3 bases, there was a span of 13 bases. The CDR3 length is 15 residues. Germline V CDR1 and CDR2: SGHRS, YFSETQ. CDR3 region: CASSLATGNDYEQYF. The CDR3 DNA reads TGCGCCAGCAGCTTGGCCACAGGGAATGACTACGAGCAGTACTTC.

This chain connects TRBV6-5 to TRBJ2-7; 12 positions agree with TRBD1. The germline gives CDR1 MNHEY, CDR2 SVGAGI. V dropped 7 bases and J dropped 6; count of bases not matched to a gene: 7. There are 14 residues in the CDR3. CDR3 loop: CASTRGQGAFEQYF. The CDR3, as DNA: TGTGCCAGCACCCGGGGACAGGGGGCGTTCGAGCAGTACTTC.

This chain connects TRBV14 to TRBJ2-3; perhaps TRBD2 as D (6 bases). This CDR3 is built from 13 residues. Germline CDR1 is SGHDN and CDR2 is FVKESK. The V gene lost 8 bases and the J gene lost 8 bases, with 17 bases spanning the gap. The CDR3 loop reads CASALAEQATQYF. CDR3 bases: TGTGCCAGCGCCTTAGCGGAACAAGCTACGCAGTATTTT.

The chain combines TRBV5-6 with TRBJ2-7, with a weak D call TRBD1 (6 bases). The V end was cut by 1 base, the J end by 3 bases, with 17 bases between. Germline V gives CDR1 SGHDT, CDR2 YYEEEE. This CDR3 has 16 amino acids. The CDR3 region is CASSLWGRTEVYEQYF. The CDR3 coding sequence is TGTGCCAGCAGCTTGTGGGGACGGACAGAAGTCTACGAGCAGTACTTC.

The V gene is TRBV7-2, the J gene TRBJ1-5; D is uncertain. CDR1 and CDR2 (germline): SGHTA, FQGNSA. The CDR3 contains 15 residues. V lost 3 bases to trimming and J lost 0 bases, with 9 bases between them. The DNA for the CDR3 is TGTGCCAGCAGCTTGGGCCGGAATAGCAATCAGCCCCAGCATTTT. This gives the protein CASSLGRNSNQPQHF.